The 2 T cell receptor beta chains below all came from one sample that was sequenced in a study of T cell responses to AZD1222 COVID-19 vaccine. Only in-frame clones appear in the TCRdb table, and some are missing; sequencing was by immunoSEQ multiplex PCR. The sample contains 100,000 or so clones, around nine tenths of which appear only once. The specimen was peripheral blood, collected on day 0 of AZD1222 vaccination. The receptors stem from an adult in good health.

The chain has TRBV13 and TRBJ2-5; D is uncertain. This CDR3 is 15 amino acids long. Between the trimmed V and J ends, which lost 3 bases and 1 base, there was a span of 12 bases. Germline V gene data show CDR1 as PRHDT and CDR2 as FYEKMQ (reference sequence). CDR3 region: CASSFLGGIQETQYF. Written as DNA, the CDR3 is TGTGCCAGCAGCTTTTTGGGTGGGATCCAAGAGACCCAGTACTTC.

The CDR3 bases are TGCGCCAGCTGCCGGGACAGGGTAACAGATACGCAGTATTTT. As protein: CASCRDRVTDTQYF. The chain has TRBV5-1 and TRBJ2-3; TRBD1 agrees at 9 bases. Per the germline V gene, CDR1 is SGHRS and CDR2 is YFSETQ. J lost 3 bases, V lost 7 bases, and 6 bases had no gene match. The CDR3 is 14 residues long.